These 13 T cell receptor beta chains share one sample of origin, sequenced in a study of OX40 agonist ivuxolimab in advanced cancers. Sequencing used immunoSEQ multiplex PCR; TCRdb keeps in-frame clones, though not all of them. The sample gives about 32,000 clones, about 83% of which show up once; more than 15% is in the top ten. The specimen was CD4+ or CD8+ T cells sorted from blood, collected in a trial of the OX40 agonist ivuxolimab. These receptor sequences come from an adult with an advanced solid tumor such as melanoma, head and neck, liver or kidney cancer.

J is TRBJ2-5 and V is TRBV6-5, with D maybe TRBD1 (5 bases). Germline assignment: CDR1 MNHEY and CDR2 SVGAGI. V was pared by 7 bases and J by 2 bases, with 17 bases between. The CDR3 sequence is 15 residues long. In DNA form, the CDR3 reads TGTGCCAGCACAAACCCCCCGGACAAACAAGAGACCCAGTACTTC. Translated, it gives CASTNPPDKQETQYF.

The rearrangement links TRBV19 to TRBJ2-1; 7 nucleotides match TRBD2. Germline V lookup: CDR1 LNHDA, CDR2 SQIVND (reference sequence). CDR3 length: 15 amino acids. The V segment lost 5 bases and the J segment 0 bases; nucleotides outside the gene matches: 4. CDR3 protein: CASSPLADSYNEQFF. Written as DNA, the CDR3 is TGTGCCAGTAGTCCTCTAGCGGACTCCTACAATGAGCAGTTCTTC.

The CDR3 spells CASSPPGQGDTGELFF. CDR3 coding DNA: TGTGCCAGCAGCCCCCCGGGACAGGGAGACACCGGGGAGCTGTTTTTT. The J gene is TRBJ2-2, the V gene TRBV13; TRBD1 aligns across 9 bases. V lost 5 bases and J lost 3; bases outside the gene matches: 7. Germline CDR1 reads PRHDT; CDR2 reads FYEKMQ (reference sequence). The CDR3 loop spans 16 amino acids.

This clone was seen a handful of times. The chain couples TRBV4-2 to TRBJ2-3; 12 bases are shared with TRBD1. V gave up 4 bases and J gave up 7 bases; unmatched junction bases: 6. CDR1 is LGHNA and CDR2 is YNFKEQ in the germline V gene. The CDR3 loop spans 15 amino acids. The CDR3 is CASSPPGQGAYTQYF. CDR3 nucleotides: TGTGCCAGCAGCCCCCCGGGACAGGGGGCATATACGCAGTATTTT.

CDR3 amino acids: CASSPRDRGPETQYF. CDR3 coding DNA: TGTGCCAGCAGCCCCCGGGACAGGGGGCCTGAGACCCAGTACTTC. The chain links TRBV11-1 to TRBJ2-5, with 12 nucleotides matching TRBD1. The germline V gene has CDR1 SGHAT and CDR2 FQDESV (reference sequence). This CDR3 spans 15 amino acids. V lost 5 bases to trimming and J lost 5 bases; unmatched junction nucleotides: 6.

The V and J genes are TRBV29-1 and TRBJ1-2; 7 bases are a match to TRBD1. The CDR3 consists of 13 residues. J gave up 2 bases and V 4 bases, and 4 bases lay outside the gene matches. Germline CDR1 and CDR2: SQVTM and ANQGSEA. CDR3 protein: CSVVWDSNYGYTF. The CDR3 nucleotides read TGCAGCGTTGTGTGGGACAGCAACTATGGCTACACCTTC.

This chain links TRBV2 with TRBJ2-2; 9 nucleotides agree with TRBD2. The CDR3 length is 17 residues. Germline V CDR1 and CDR2: SNHLY, FYNNEI. V lost 0 bases, J lost 3 bases, and 5 bases stayed unmatched. In DNA form, the CDR3 reads TGTGCCAGCAGTGAAGCAATGGCGGGGGGGTACACCGGGGAGCTGTTTTTT. Amino acids: CASSEAMAGGYTGELFF.

V gene TRBV4-3 combines with J gene TRBJ2-5, with D perhaps TRBD1 (6 bases). The V end was cut by 1 base, the J end by 2 bases, with 11 bases between. Germline assignment: CDR1 LGHNA and CDR2 YSLEER. The CDR3 extends over 15 amino acids. In DNA form, the CDR3 reads TGCGCCAGCAGCCAAGGGTTCGGACAGCAAGAGACCCAGTACTTC. Its protein product is CASSQGFGQQETQYF.

The chain couples TRBV27 to TRBJ2-7; TRBD1 is a possible D gene (5 bases). The V gene's germline CDR1 is MNHEY and CDR2 SMNVEV (reference sequence). V was pared by 5 bases and J by 6 bases, with 11 bases between. The CDR3 is 12 amino acids. CDR3 bases: TGTGCCAGCAGTAACAACAGGCTCGAGCAGTACTTC. Translating it yields CASSNNRLEQYF.

The V and J genes are TRBV18 and TRBJ1-4, with D perhaps matching TRBD1 (6 bases). Germline CDR1 and CDR2: KGHSH and LQKENI. The CDR3 consists of 16 residues. Trimming pared 2 bases from V and 8 bases from J, leaving 18 bases between. CDR3 nucleotide sequence: TGTGCCAGCTCACCAGGCGCGCTGGGGGCGAGGGAAAAACTGTTTTTT. This sequence encodes CASSPGALGAREKLFF. Combining the CDR3 with reference TRBV18 and TRBJ1-4 gives the whole variable domain NAGVMQNPRHLVRRRGQEARLRCSPMKGHSHVYWYRQLPEEGLKFMVYLQKENIIDESGMPKERFSAEFPKEGPSILRIQQVVRGDSAAYFCASSPGALGAREKLFFGSGTQLSVL.

The J gene is TRBJ1-1, the V gene TRBV19; D unresolved. Germline V gene data show CDR1 as LNHDA and CDR2 as SQIVND (reference sequence). CDR3 length: 11 amino acids. V was pared by 7 bases and J by 4 bases, with 7 bases between. The DNA for the CDR3 is TGTGCCAGTACCATGGGCACTGAAGCTTTCTTT. This translates into CASTMGTEAFF.

The chain links TRBV6-6 to TRBJ1-6, with TRBD1 matching over 10 bases. With V trimmed by 7 bases and J by 10 bases, 7 bases remained unmatched. Germline V lookup: CDR1 MNHNY, CDR2 SVGAGI (reference sequence). The CDR3 runs 14 residues. The CDR3 sequence is CASTRDRGGSPLHF. The CDR3 nucleotides read TGTGCCAGCACTCGGGACAGGGGTGGGTCACCCCTCCACTTT.

This sequence joins TRBV4-2 and TRBJ2-7, with D unresolved. Germline CDR1 LGHNA, CDR2 YNFKEQ. The CDR3 extends over 12 amino acids. V was shortened by 1 base and J by 6 bases, with 7 bases between the two germline ends. The CDR3 reads CASSQAQGEQYF. CDR3 sequence (DNA): TGTGCCAGCAGCCAAGCTCAAGGCGAGCAGTACTTC.